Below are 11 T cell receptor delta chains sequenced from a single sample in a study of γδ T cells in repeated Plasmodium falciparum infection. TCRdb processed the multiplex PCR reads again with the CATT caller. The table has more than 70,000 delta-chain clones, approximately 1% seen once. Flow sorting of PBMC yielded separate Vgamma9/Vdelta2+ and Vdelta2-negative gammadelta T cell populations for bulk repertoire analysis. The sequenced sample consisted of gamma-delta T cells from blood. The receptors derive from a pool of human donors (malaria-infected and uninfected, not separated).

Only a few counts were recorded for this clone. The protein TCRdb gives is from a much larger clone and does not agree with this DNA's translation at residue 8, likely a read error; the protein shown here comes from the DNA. CDR3 in amino acids: CACDTNLRDTADKLIF. As DNA, the CDR3 is TGTGCCTGTGACACCAACCTAAGGGATACGGCCGATAAACTCATCTTT. This chain uses TRDV2 with TRDJ1, with 8 bases lining up with TRDD3. Germline matching of the DNA provided the J gene here, since TCRdb leaves it blank. The V segment lost 0 bases and the J segment 3 bases; nucleotides outside the gene matches: 8. The germline V gene encodes CDR1 GEAIGNYY and CDR2 EKD. The CDR3 sequence is 16 residues long.

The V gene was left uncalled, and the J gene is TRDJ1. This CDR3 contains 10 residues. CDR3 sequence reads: CAGPSVKLIF. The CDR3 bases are TGTGCTGGTCCAAGTGTTAAACTCATCTTT.

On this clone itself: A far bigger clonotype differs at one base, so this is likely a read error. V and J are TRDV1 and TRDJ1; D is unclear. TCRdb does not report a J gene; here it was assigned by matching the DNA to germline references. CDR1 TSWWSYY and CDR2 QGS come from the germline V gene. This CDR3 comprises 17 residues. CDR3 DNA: TGTGCTCTCGGGGCGCTACGACGGGCCCGCCTCACCGATAAACTCATCTTT. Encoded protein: CALGALRRARLTDKLIF.

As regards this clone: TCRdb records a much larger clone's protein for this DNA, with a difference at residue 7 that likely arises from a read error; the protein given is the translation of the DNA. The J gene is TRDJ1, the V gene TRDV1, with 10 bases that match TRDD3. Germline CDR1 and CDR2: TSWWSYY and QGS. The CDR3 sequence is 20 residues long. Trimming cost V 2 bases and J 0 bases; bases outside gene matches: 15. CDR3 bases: TGTGCTCTTGGGGAAAAGGGGGATACGCCGTACTTGTTGTACACCGATAAACTCATCTTT. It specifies CALGEKGDTPYLLYTDKLIF.

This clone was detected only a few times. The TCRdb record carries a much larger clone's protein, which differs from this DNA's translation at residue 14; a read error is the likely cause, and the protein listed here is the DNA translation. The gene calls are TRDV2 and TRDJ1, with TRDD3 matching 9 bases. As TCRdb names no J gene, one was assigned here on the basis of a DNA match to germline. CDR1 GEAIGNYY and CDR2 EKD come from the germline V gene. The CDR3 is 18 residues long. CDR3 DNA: TGTGCCTGTGACACCGTAGGGGGGGATACTCTGTACACCGGTAAACTCATCTTT. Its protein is CACDTVGGDTLYTGKLIF.

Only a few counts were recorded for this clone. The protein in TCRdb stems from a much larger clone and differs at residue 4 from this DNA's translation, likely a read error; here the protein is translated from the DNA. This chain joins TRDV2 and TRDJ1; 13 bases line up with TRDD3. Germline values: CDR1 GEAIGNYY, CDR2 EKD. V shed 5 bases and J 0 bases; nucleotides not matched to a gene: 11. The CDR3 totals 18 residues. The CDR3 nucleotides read TGTGCCTGTGTCAAACTACTGGGGGATACGGCCAACACCGATAAACTCATCTTT. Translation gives CACVKLLGDTANTDKLIF.

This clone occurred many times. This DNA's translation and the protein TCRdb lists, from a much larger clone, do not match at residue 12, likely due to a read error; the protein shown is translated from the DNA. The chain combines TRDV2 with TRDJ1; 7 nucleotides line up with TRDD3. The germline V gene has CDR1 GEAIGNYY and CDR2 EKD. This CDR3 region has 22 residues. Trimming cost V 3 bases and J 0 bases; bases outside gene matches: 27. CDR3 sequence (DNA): TGTGCCTGTGACGAAATTACAACACTGACTGGGGAACCCTTATCGTACACCGATAAACTCATCTTT. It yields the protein CACDEITTLTGEPLSYTDKLIF.

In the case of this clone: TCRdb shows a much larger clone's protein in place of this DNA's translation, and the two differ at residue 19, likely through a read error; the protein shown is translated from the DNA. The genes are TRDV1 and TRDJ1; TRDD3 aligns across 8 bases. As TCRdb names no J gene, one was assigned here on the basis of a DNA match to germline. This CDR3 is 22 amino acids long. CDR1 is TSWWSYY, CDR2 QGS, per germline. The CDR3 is CALGELTSLPWGTLSYTDRLIF. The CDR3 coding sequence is TGTGCTCTTGGGGAACTAACGTCCTTACCCTGGGGGACCCTCTCGTACACCGATAGACTCATCTTT.

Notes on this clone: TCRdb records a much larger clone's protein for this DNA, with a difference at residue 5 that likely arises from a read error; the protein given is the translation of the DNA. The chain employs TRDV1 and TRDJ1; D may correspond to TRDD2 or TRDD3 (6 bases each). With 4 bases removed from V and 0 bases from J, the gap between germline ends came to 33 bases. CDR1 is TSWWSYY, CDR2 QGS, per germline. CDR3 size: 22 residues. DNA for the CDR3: TGTGCTCTTGGGGGACTAGTCTTATCCTACGCCTTGGGGGGCGCAAACACCGATAAACTCATCTTT. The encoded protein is CALGGLVLSYALGGANTDKLIF.

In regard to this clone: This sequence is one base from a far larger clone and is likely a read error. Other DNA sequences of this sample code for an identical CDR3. The CDR3 DNA follows: TGTGCCTGTGACACCGTTGGGGGATATAGTGTGGGCATAACTGATAAACTCATCTTT. Protein: CACDTVGGYSVGITDKLIF. The chain couples TRDV2 to TRDJ1; the match to TRDD3 covers 9 bases. As TCRdb names no J gene, one was assigned here on the basis of a DNA match to germline. V trimming: 0 bases; J trimming: 5 bases; junction bases outside the gene matches: 18. This CDR3 has 19 amino acids. Germline V gene lookup returns CDR1 GEAIGNYY and CDR2 EKD.

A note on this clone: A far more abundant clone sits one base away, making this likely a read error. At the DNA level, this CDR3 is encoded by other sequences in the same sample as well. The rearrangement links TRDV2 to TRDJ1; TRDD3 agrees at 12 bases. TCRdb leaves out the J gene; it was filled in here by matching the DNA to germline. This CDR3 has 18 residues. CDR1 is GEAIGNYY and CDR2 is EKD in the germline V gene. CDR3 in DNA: TGTGCCTGCGACACCCTGGCTGGGGGATACGCCCGCACCGATAAACTCATCTTT. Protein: CACDTLAGGYARTDKLIF.